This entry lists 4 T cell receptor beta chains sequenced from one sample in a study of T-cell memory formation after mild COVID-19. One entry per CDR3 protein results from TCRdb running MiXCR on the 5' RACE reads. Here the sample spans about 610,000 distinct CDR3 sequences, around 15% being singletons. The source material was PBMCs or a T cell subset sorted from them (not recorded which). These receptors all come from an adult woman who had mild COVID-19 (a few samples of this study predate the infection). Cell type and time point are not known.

CDR3 sequence reads: CASRRTGLGANVLTF. The CDR3 nucleotides are TGTGCCAGCAGACGCACAGGGTTGGGGGCCAACGTCCTGACTTTC. The chain employs TRBV12-3 or TRBV12-4 and TRBJ2-6, with D possibly TRBD1 on 6 matching bases. The V gene lost 6 bases and the J gene lost 4 bases, with 13 bases spanning the gap. The CDR3 is 15 amino acids.

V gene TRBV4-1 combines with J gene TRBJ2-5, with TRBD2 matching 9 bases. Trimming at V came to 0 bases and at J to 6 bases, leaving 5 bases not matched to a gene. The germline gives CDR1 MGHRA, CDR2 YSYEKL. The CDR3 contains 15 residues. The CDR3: CASSQDGTSMKTQYF. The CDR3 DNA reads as TGCGCCAGCAGCCAAGATGGGACTAGCATGAAGACCCAGTACTTC.

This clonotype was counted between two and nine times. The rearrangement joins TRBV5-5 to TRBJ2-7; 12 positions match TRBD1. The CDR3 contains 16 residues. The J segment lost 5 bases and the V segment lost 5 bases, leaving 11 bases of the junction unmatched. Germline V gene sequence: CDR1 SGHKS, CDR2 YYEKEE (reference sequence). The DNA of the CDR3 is TGTGCCAGCAGGTTCCCGTTGGGGACAGGGGGCGACGAGCAGTACTTC. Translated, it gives CASRFPLGTGGDEQYF.

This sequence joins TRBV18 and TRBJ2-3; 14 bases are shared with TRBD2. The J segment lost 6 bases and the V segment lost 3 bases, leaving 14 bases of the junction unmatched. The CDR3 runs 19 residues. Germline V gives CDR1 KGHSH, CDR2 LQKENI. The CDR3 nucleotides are TGTGCCAGCTCACCCTCGAGGGGACTAGCGGGAGCAGTCGGGGATACGCAGTATTTT. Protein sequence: CASSPSRGLAGAVGDTQYF.